This entry is about one TCR beta chain. The method was immunoSEQ multiplex PCR; TCRdb's version includes in-frame clones alone and lacks a portion of them. The data contain 45,000 to 50,000 clones, 85% to 95% of them singletons. This sample was taken from a study of T cell changes during pregnancy in multiple sclerosis. CDR3 length equals 15 residues. V lost 0 bases, J lost 8 bases, and 7 bases stayed unmatched. Germline-derived CDR1 and CDR2 are PRHDT and FYEKMQ (reference sequence). Sequenced here: CD8+ T cells from peripheral blood mononuclear cells, sampled before pregnancy. This receptor was obtained from a female donor with multiple sclerosis, enrolled in a pregnancy study. The chain joins TRBV13 to TRBJ1-2, with TRBD1 identical over 9 bases. This CDR3 is CASSLGGDREYGYTF. The CDR3, as DNA: TGTGCCAGCAGCTTAGGCGGGGACAGGGAGTACGGCTACACCTTC.